Presented here are 10 T cell receptor beta chains from one specimen sequenced in a study of early T cells in non-severe SARS-CoV-2 infection. TCRdb re-called the 5' RACE reads through MiXCR, storing one row per CDR3 protein. The table shows around 67,000 distinct CDR3 sequences, with under 14% occurring only once. Sequenced sample: whole blood. The origin of the receptors is an adult who was a healthcare worker with PCR-confirmed SARS-CoV-2 infection or an uninfected control (not recorded which).

This clonotype was seen at least ten times. This chain links TRBV7-9 with TRBJ1-2, with no clear D. V was pared by 5 bases and J by 1 base, with 8 bases between. The CDR3 is 13 amino acids. Germline values: CDR1 SEHNR, CDR2 FQNEAQ (reference sequence). In DNA, the CDR3 is TGTGCCAGCAGCGGCGACGATAACTATGGCTACACCTTC. Encoded protein: CASSGDDNYGYTF.

This clonotype was counted a few times. The chain employs TRBV20-1 and TRBJ1-1; D remains unclear. The CDR3 loop spans 12 amino acids. Germline V lookup: CDR1 DFQATT, CDR2 SNEGSKA (reference sequence). V was cut by 7 bases and J by 4 bases, with 13 bases left in between. The CDR3 DNA reads as TGCAGTGGCGGGGTTGGGTTCACTGAAGCTTTCTTT. Translated, it gives CSGGVGFTEAFF.

About this clonotype itself: This clone may be a read error of a much larger clone one base away. V is TRBV9 and J is TRBJ2-3; no definite D call. This CDR3 has 14 residues. Germline CDR1 reads SGDLS; CDR2 reads YYNGEE. CDR3: CASSSRSSTDSQYF. In DNA form, the CDR3 reads TGTGCCAGCAGCTCCAGGAGCAGCACAGATTCGCAGTATTTT.

The table lists this clonotype with many counts. The chain combines TRBV19 with TRBJ2-7, with TRBD1 identical over 10 bases. Germline V gene lookup returns CDR1 LNHDA and CDR2 SQIVND (reference sequence). The CDR3 extends over 15 amino acids. V lost 7 bases to trimming and J lost 1 base; unmatched junction nucleotides: 7. In DNA form, the CDR3 reads TGTGCCAGTACGGGGGGACAGGGGATGTCCTACGAGCAGTACTTC. This sequence encodes CASTGGQGMSYEQYF.

On this clonotype itself: The junction departs from germline at one end; a sequencing error may be responsible. The chain is built from TRBV11-3 and TRBJ2-7; 11 bases fit TRBD2. Germline V gene data show CDR1 as SGHNT and CDR2 as YENEEA. This CDR3 has 12 amino acids. CDR3 DNA: TGTGCCAGCAGCGCGTCGGGACTAGCGGTAAACTTC. Translated, it gives CASSASGLAVNF.

This clonotype has just a few counts. The J gene is TRBJ2-2, the V gene TRBV9; D unclear. Germline V gene sequence: CDR1 SGDLS, CDR2 YYNGEE. The CDR3 spans 13 residues. V was shortened by 3 bases and J by 5 bases, with 8 bases between the two germline ends. The CDR3 nucleotides are TGTGCCAGCAGCGCCCCGATAACCGGGGAGCTGTTTTTT. It yields the protein CASSAPITGELFF.

This clonotype was seen a handful of times. This chain joins TRBV5-1 and TRBJ2-5; D gene unclear. This CDR3 has 13 residues. The germline V gene encodes CDR1 SGHRS and CDR2 YFSETQ. V was trimmed by 1 base and J by 0 bases, leaving 4 bases between them. The CDR3 nucleotides are TGCGCCAGCAGCTTGAATCACCAAGAGACCCAGTACTTC. It yields the protein CASSLNHQETQYF.

This clonotype has only a few counts. V and J are TRBV14 and TRBJ2-1, with TRBD2 identical over 9 bases. The CDR3 totals 21 residues. V trimming: 0 bases; J trimming: 4 bases; junction bases outside the gene matches: 19. The V gene's germline CDR1 is SGHDN and CDR2 FVKESK. CDR3 amino acids: CASSQDYLSFVAGASYNEQFF. The CDR3 DNA reads as TGTGCCAGCAGCCAAGATTATCTGTCATTTGTAGCGGGAGCATCTTACAATGAGCAGTTCTTC. Filled out from reference TRBV14 and TRBJ2-1, the complete variable domain reads EAGVTQFPSHSVIEKGQTVTLRCDPISGHDNLYWYRRVMGKEIKFLLHFVKESKQDESGMPNNRFLAERTGGTYSTLKVQPAELEDSGVYFCASSQDYLSFVAGASYNEQFFGPGTRLTVL.

CDR3: CASSPTTRNEQFF. The CDR3 nucleotides read TGTGCCAGCAGCCCCACCACTAGGAATGAGCAGTTCTTC. The chain employs TRBV11-2 and TRBJ2-1; weak D call: TRBD2 (5 bases). The CDR3 spans 13 residues. V gave up 5 bases and J gave up 7 bases, with 12 bases separating them. Germline values: CDR1 SGHAT, CDR2 FQNNGV.

This clonotype showed up many times. The V gene is TRBV3-1, the J gene TRBJ2-1; maybe TRBD2 (7 bases). V lost 0 bases to trimming and J lost 4 bases, with 13 bases between them. CDR1 and CDR2 from the germline V gene are LGHDT and YNNKEL (reference sequence). The length of the CDR3 is 16 residues. The CDR3 nucleotides are TGTGCCAGCAGCCAAGAGTGGGGGGGCAGGTACAATGAGCAGTTCTTC. Translated, it gives CASSQEWGGRYNEQFF.